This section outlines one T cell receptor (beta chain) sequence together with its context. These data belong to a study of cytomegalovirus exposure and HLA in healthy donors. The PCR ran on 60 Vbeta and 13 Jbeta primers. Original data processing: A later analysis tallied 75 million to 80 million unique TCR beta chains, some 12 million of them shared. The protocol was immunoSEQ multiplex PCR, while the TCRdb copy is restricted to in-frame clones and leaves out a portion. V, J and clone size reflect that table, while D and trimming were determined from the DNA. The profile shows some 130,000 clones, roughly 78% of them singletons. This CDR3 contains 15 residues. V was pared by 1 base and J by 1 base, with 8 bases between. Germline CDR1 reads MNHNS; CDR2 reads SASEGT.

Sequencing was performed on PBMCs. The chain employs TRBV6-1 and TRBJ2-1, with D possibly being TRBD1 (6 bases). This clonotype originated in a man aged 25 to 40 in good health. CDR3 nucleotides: TGTGCCAGCAGTGAAGGACAGGAGTCCTACAATGAGCAGTTCTTC. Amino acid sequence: CASSEGQESYNEQFF.